Sequencing of this TCR beta chain was carried out in a study of post-analysis software for immune sequencing data (dated by TCRdb to 2014 to 2015). About the investigation overall: Recorded disease courses included relapsing-remitting, secondary progressive and progressive-relapsing multiple sclerosis, with some patients lacking subtype annotation. A subset of samples was prepared in parallel using single-end sample barcoding, then pooled and co-amplified after Illumina adapter ligation. Patient repertoires were compared against roughly 11 previously published healthy control repertoires from donors aged about 6 to 25 years.

The study at large found these results: Multiple sclerosis patients had significantly lower normalized Chao1 diversity than controls, a result that suggests substantial peripheral T-cell clonal expansion. Patients showed significantly higher frequencies than controls for a handful of TRBV segments, among them TRBV5-6, TRBV5-1 and TRBV20-1. Strong co-clustering of samples prepared in the same batch was shown by direct clustering with F measure, prompting a batch-effect correction. The control group was slightly older than the multiple sclerosis patient group.

This clonotype came up many times. The target of this receptor is not known. Per-base qualities were not stored, and no clone one base away is much larger. TCR beta repertoires were profiled from peripheral blood of over 10 young patients with multiple sclerosis to demonstrate the VDJtools post-analysis software. The multiple sclerosis patients were children and adolescents ranging in age from roughly 6 to 16 years. Library prep was done by PCR. The sample was run on an Illumina HiSeq 2500. To reduce PCR and sequencing biases, unique molecular identifiers were built into the TCR beta cDNA libraries. Every 1 to 10 million input T cells yielded approximately 500,000 cDNA molecules, meaning each molecule approximated one T cell. The patient libraries were prepared and sequenced with the same protocol used for the earlier healthy control dataset. Within a given batch, samples were prepared together, multiplexed and sequenced on the same HiSeq lane. Under the source paper's analysis protocol: MIGEC handled the raw barcoded reads, throwing out single-read molecular identifier groups before consensus assembly and CDR3 extraction. VDJtools was used for post-analysis of the clonotype tables, with diversity normalized by down-sampling every dataset to the smallest sample size. To correct batch-related cross-sample contamination, repertoire overlap clustering matched CDR3 amino acid sequences but not nucleotide sequences. TCRdb redid the processing of the public reads, applying fastp at Q25 and MiXCR, and retained in-frame beta chains. A single entry per CDR3 protein holds the most common genes and DNA from its merged rows. It is TCRdb's table, rather than the study itself, that gives the V and J calls and clone size. The sample table lists under 650,000 distinct CDR3 sequences, 44% of them with a count of one. The ten largest clones represent more than 1.5% of the sample.

At the junction V is shortened by 5 bases and J by 5 bases, with 17 bases in between. From the cysteine through the phenylalanine, the CDR3 covers 15 amino acids. The DNA shown is the 45-base CDR3, in frame from base 1. Reading the germline V gene gives CDR1 SGHRS and CDR2 YFSETQ. The source material was blood. The clonotype originates from a girl between 5 and 17 years old with multiple sclerosis. The receptor chain draws on TRBV5-1 and TRBJ2-1; TRBD2 is perhaps the D gene, given 7 matching bases. The nucleotide sequence is given as TGCGCCAGCAGTCTCATGGCGGGGGACAACAATGAGCAGTTCTTC. This gives the protein CASSLMAGDNNEQFF.